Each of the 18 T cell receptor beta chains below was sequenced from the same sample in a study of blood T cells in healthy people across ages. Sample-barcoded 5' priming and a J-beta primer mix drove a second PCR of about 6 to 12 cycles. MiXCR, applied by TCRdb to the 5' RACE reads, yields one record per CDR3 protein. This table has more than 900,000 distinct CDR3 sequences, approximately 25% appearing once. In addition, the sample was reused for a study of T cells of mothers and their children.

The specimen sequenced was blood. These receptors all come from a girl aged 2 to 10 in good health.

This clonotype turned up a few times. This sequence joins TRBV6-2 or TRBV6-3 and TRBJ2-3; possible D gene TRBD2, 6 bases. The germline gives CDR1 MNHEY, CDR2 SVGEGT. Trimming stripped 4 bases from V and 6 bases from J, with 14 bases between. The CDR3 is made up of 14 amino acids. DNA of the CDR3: TGTGCCAGCAGTTCTCGGGGGTACGACGATACGCAGTATTTT. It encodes CASSSRGYDDTQYF.

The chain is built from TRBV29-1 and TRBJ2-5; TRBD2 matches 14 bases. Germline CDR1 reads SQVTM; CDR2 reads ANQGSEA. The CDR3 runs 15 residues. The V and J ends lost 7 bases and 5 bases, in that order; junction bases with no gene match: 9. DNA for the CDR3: TGCAGCGCCTCGCCCTGGACTAGCGGGGGGGAGACCCAGTACTTC. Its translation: CSASPWTSGGETQYF.

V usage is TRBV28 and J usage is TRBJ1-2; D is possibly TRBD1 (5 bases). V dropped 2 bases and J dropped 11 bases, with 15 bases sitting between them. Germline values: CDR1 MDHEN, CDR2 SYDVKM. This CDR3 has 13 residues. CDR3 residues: CASSLATPGGYTF. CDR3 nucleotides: TGTGCCAGCAGTTTAGCGACCCCCGGGGGTTACACCTTC.

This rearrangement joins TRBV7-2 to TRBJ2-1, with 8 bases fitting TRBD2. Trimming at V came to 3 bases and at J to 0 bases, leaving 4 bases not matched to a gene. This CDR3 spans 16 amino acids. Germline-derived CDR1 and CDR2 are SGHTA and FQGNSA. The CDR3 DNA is TGTGCCAGCAGCTTGGCGCGGGAGGTCTCCTACAATGAGCAGTTCTTC. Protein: CASSLAREVSYNEQFF.

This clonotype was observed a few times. In nucleotides, the CDR3 is TGTGCCAGCTTTAAGACACCTGGGCGCCGGGCTTTCTTT. Its translation: CASFKTPGRRAFF. The J gene is TRBJ1-1, the V gene TRBV21-1; TRBD1 was called by the table and not checked on the DNA. TRBV21-1 represents a pseudogene. The CDR3 spans 13 residues.

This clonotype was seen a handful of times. The CDR3 region is CASSQAIAYTGELFF. The CDR3 coding sequence is TGTGCCAGCAGCCAAGCGATCGCCTATACCGGGGAGCTGTTTTTT. The chain combines TRBV3-1 with TRBJ2-2; D unresolved. The length of the CDR3 is 15 residues. CDR1 LGHDT and CDR2 YNNKEL come from the germline V gene (reference sequence). V lost 1 base and J lost 5, with 11 bases in between.

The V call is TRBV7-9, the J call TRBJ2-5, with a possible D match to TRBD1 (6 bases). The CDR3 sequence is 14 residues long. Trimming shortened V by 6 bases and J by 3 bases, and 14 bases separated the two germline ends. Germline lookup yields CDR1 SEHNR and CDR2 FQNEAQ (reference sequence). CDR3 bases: TGTGCCAGCAGTAGCCTTGAGGGGGAAGAGACCCAGTACTTC. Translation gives CASSSLEGEETQYF. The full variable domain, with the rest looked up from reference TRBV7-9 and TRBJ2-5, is DTGVSQNPRHKITKRGQNVTFRCDPISEHNRLYWYRQTLGQGPEFLTYFQNEAQLEKSRLLSDRFSAERPKGSFSTLEIQRTEQGDSAMYLCASSSLEGEETQYFGPGTRLLVL.

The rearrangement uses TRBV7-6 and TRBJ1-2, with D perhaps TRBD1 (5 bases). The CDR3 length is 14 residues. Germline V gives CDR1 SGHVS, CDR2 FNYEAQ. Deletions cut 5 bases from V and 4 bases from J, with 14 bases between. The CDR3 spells CASSQRTSPYGYTF. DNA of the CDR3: TGTGCCAGCAGCCAGAGGACAAGTCCCTATGGCTACACCTTC.

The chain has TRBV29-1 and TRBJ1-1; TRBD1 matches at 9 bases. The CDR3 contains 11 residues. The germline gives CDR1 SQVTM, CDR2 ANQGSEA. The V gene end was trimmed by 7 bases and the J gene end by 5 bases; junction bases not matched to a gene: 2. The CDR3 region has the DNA TGCAGCGCCGGGACAGGGACTGAAGCTTTCTTT. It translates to CSAGTGTEAFF.

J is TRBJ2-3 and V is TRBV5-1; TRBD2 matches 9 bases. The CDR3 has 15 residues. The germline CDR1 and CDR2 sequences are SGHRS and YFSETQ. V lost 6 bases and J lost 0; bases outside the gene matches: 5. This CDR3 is CASTAGGRSTDTQYF. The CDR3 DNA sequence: TGCGCCAGCACAGCGGGAGGTCGTAGCACAGATACGCAGTATTTT.

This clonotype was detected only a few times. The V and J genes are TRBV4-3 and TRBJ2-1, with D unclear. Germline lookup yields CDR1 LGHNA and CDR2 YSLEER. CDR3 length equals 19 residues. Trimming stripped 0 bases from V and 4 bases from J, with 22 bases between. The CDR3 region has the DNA TGCGCCAGCAGCCAAGATCAAGTGGCATTCGTCTCGGAGTACAATGAGCAGTTCTTC. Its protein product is CASSQDQVAFVSEYNEQFF.

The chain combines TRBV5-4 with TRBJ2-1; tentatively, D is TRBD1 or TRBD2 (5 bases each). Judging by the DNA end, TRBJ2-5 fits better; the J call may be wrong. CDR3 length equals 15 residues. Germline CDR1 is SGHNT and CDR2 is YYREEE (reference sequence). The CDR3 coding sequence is TGTGCCAGCAGCTTCGATCCAGGGACGGAAGAGACCCAGTACTTC. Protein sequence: CASSFDPGTEETQYF.

The CDR3 is CASGTTGYTF. The CDR3 nucleotides are TGTGCCAGCGGGACGACTGGCTACACCTTC. The rearrangement uses TRBV6-6 and TRBJ1-2, with a possible D match to TRBD1 (5 bases). The germline gives CDR1 MNHNY, CDR2 SVGAGI (reference sequence). V was clipped by 8 bases and J by 7 bases, with 8 bases between them. There are 10 residues in the CDR3.

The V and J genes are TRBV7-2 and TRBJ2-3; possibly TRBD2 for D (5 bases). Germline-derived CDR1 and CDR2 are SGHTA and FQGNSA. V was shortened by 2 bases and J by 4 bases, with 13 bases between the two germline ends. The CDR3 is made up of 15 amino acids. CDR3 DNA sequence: TGTGCCAGCAGCTTAAGGGCGGGTTCCTCAGATACGCAGTATTTT. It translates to CASSLRAGSSDTQYF.

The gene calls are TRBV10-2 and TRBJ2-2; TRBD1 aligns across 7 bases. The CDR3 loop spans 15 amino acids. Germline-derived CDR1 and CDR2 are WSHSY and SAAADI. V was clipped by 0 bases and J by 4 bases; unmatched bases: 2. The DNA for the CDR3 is TGCGCCAGCAGTGAGTCGAGGACAGGCACCGGGGAGCTGTTTTTT. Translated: CASSESRTGTGELFF.

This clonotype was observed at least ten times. CDR3 in amino acids: CASSPPGDNEQFF. The CDR3 DNA reads TGTGCCAGCAGTCCGCCCGGGGACAATGAGCAGTTCTTC. V usage is TRBV7-9 and J usage is TRBJ2-1; D possibly corresponds to TRBD2 (5 bases). CDR3 length: 13 amino acids. V dropped 6 bases and J dropped 5 bases, with 11 bases sitting between them. Germline V gives CDR1 SEHNR, CDR2 FQNEAQ (reference sequence).

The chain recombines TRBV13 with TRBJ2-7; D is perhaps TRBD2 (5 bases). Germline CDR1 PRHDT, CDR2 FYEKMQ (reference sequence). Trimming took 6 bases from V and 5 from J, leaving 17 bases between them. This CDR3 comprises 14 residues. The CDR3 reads CASRASGVTNEQYF. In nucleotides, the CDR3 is TGTGCCAGCAGAGCTTCCGGGGTAACGAACGAGCAGTACTTC. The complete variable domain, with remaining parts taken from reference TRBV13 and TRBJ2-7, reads AAGVIQSPRHLIKEKRETATLKCYPIPRHDTVYWYQQGPGQDPQFLISFYEKMQSDKGSIPDRFSAQQFSDYHSELNMSSLELGDSALYFCASRASGVTNEQYFGPGTRLTVT.

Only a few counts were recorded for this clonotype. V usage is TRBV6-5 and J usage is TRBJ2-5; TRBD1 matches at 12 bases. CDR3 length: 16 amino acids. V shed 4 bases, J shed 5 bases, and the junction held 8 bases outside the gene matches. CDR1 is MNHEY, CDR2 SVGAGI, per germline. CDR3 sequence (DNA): TGTGCCAGCAGTTCCCGGGACAGGGGGCCGTGGGAGACCCAGTACTTC. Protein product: CASSSRDRGPWETQYF.